The clone carrying this T cell receptor beta chain has ten or more counts. Its antigen remains unknown. V was cut by 0 bases and J by 2 bases, with 10 bases left in between. Per the germline V gene, CDR1 is SGDLS and CDR2 is YYNGEE. This CDR3 region has 15 residues. This entry belongs to a study of T cells after yellow fever vaccination. The overall study: Low-cell-number fractions underwent preparation using SMART-Seq v4 Ultra Low Input. Findings and limits, study-wide: Peaking faster, on day 5 versus 15, the secondary response was nonetheless weaker. Subsequent to the booster, the majority of primary-vaccination clones reappeared (96% CD4, 85% to 90% CD8).

5'RACE template switching produced TCR cDNA carrying a universal primer site and UMIs. TCRdb reanalysed the 5' RACE reads using MiXCR and keeps one entry per CDR3 protein. The sample carries about 63,000 distinct CDR3 sequences, about 7% recorded once. This chain uses TRBV9 with TRBJ2-3; D may correspond to TRBD1 or TRBD2 (5 bases each). The input for sequencing was CD8+ T cells sorted from PBMCs, taken 15 days after the yellow fever booster vaccination. The source is a young man who received the YFV17D yellow fever vaccine. The CDR3 protein is CASSVVTGPTDTQYF. The CDR3 nucleotides read TGTGCCAGCAGCGTAGTAACGGGACCCACAGATACGCAGTATTTT.